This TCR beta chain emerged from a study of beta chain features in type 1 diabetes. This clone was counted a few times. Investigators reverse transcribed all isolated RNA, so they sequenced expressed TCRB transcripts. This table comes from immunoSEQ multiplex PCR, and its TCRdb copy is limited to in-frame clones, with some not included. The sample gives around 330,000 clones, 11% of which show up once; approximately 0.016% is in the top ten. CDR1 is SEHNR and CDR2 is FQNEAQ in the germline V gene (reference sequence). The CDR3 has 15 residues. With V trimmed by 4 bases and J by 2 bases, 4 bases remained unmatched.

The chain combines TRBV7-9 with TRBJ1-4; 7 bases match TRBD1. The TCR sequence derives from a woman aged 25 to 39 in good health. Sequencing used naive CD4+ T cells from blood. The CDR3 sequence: CASSSYRGTNEKLFF. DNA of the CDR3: TGTGCCAGCAGCTCTTACAGGGGCACTAATGAAAAACTGTTTTTT.